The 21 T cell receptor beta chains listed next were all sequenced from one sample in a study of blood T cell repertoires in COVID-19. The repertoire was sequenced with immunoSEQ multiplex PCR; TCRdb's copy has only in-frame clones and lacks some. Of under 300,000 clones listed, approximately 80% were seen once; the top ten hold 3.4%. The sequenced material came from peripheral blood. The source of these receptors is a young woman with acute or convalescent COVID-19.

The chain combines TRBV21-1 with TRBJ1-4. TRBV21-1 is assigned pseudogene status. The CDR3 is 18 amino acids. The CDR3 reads CASRGKRAPELWCEKLFF. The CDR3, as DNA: TGTGCCAGCAGAGGAAAGAGGGCCCCTGAACTCTGGTGTGAAAAACTGTTTTTT.

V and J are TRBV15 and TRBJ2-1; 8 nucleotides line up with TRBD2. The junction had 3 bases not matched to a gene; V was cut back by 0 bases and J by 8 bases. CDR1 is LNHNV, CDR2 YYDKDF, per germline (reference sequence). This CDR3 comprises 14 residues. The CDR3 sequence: CATSRESSGYEQFF. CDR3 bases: TGTGCCACCAGCAGAGAGTCTAGCGGGTATGAGCAGTTCTTC. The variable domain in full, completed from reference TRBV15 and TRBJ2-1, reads DAMVIQNPRYQVTQFGKPVTLSCSQTLNHNVMYWYQQKSSQAPKLLFHYYDKDFNNEADTPDNFQSRRPNTSFCFLDIRSPGLGDTAMYLCATSRESSGYEQFFGPGTRLTVL.

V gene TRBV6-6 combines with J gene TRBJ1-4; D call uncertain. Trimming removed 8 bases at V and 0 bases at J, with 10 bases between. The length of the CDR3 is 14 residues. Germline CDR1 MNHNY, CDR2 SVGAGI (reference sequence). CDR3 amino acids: CASGEGATNEKLFF. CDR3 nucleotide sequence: TGTGCCAGCGGAGAGGGCGCAACTAATGAAAAACTGTTTTTT.

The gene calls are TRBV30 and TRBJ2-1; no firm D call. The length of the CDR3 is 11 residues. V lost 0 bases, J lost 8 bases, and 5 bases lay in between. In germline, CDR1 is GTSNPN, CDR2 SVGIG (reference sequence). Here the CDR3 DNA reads TGTGCCTGGAGTGTTTCAGATGAGCAGTTCTTC. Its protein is CAWSVSDEQFF.

CDR3 amino acids: CAWRAPDRGRDSPLHF. In DNA form, the CDR3 reads TGTGCCTGGAGAGCGCCGGACAGGGGGCGCGATTCACCCCTCCACTTT. The chain joins TRBV30 to TRBJ1-6, with 11 bases identical to TRBD1. V lost 3 bases to trimming and J lost 8 bases; unmatched junction nucleotides: 9. Germline V gives CDR1 GTSNPN, CDR2 SVGIG (reference sequence). This CDR3 contains 16 residues.

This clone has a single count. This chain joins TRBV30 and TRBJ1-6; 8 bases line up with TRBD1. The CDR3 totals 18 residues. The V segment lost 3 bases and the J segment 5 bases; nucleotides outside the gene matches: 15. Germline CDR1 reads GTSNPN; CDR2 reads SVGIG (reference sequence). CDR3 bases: TGTGCCTGGAGCCCCCTCGACAGGGGTGTGCGGGATAATTCACCCCTCCACTTT. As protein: CAWSPLDRGVRDNSPLHF.

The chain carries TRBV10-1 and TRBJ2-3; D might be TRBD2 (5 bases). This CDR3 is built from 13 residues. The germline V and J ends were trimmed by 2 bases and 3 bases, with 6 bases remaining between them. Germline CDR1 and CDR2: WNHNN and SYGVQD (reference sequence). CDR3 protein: CASSEGGTDTQYF. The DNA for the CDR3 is TGCGCCAGCAGTGAGGGAGGTACAGATACGCAGTATTTT.

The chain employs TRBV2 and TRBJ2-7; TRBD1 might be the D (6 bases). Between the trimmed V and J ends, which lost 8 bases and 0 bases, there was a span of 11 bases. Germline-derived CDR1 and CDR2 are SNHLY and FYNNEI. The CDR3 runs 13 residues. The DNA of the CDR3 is TGTGCCAGCCAGGGGACGAGCTCCTACGAGCAGTACTTC. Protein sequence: CASQGTSSYEQYF. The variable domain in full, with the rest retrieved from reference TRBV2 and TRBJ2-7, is EPEVTQTPSHQVTQMGQEVILRCVPISNHLYFYWYRQILGQKVEFLVSFYNNEISEKSEIFDDQFSVERPDGSNFTLKIRSTKLEDSAMYFCASQGTSSYEQYFGPGTRLTVT.

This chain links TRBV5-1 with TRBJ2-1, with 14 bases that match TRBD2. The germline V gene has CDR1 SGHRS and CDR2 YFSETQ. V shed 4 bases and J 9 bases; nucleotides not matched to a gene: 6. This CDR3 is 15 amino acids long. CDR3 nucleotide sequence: TGCGCCAGCAGCCAGACTAGCGGGAGGGCCATTGAGCAGTTCTTC. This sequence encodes CASSQTSGRAIEQFF.

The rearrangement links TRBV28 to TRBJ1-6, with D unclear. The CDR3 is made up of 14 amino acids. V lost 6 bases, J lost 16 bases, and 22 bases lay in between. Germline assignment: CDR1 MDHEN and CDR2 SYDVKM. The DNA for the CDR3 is TGTGCCAGCAGCAACTACCTCGGAGGGCAACCACTCCACTTT. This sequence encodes CASSNYLGGQPLHF.

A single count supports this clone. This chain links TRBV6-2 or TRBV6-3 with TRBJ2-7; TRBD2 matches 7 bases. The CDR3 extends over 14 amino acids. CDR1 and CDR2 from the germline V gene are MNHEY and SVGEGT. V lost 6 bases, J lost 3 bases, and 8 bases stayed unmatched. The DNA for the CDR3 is TGTGCCAGCAGCCCCGGGGGGTCTGTCTACGAGCAGTACTTC. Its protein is CASSPGGSVYEQYF.

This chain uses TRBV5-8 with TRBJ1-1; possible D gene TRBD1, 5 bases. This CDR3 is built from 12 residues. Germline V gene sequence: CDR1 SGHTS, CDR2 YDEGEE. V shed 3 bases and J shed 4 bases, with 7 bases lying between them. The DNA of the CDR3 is TGTGCCAGCAGCTCGGGGGGCACTGAAGCTTTCTTT. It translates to CASSSGGTEAFF.

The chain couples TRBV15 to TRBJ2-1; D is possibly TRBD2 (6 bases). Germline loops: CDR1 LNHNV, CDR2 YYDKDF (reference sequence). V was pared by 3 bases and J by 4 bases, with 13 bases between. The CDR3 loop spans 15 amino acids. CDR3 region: CATSRALATYNEQFF. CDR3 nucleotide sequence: TGTGCCACCAGCAGGGCCCTAGCGACTTACAATGAGCAGTTCTTC.

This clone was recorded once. The DNA for the CDR3 is TGTGCCAGCAGTTACTCTCCCCCGGGACTAGCCCACAATGAGCAGTTCTTC. As protein: CASSYSPPGLAHNEQFF. This rearrangement joins TRBV6-2 or TRBV6-3 to TRBJ2-1; 9 bases map to TRBD2. The CDR3 is 17 amino acids. Looked up from germline, CDR1 is MNHEY and CDR2 is SVGEGT. Trimming cost V 0 bases and J 5 bases; bases outside gene matches: 8.

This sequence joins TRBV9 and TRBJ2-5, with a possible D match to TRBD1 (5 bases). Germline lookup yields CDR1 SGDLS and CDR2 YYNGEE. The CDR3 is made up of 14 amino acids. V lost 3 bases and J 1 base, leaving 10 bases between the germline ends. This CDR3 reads CASSAWGSQETQYF. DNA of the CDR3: TGTGCCAGCAGCGCCTGGGGCTCCCAAGAGACCCAGTACTTC. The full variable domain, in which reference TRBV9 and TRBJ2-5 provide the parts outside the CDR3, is DSGVTQTPKHLITATGQRVTLRCSPRSGDLSVYWYQQSLDQGLQFLIQYYNGEERAKGNILERFSAQQFPDLHSELNLSSLELGDSALYFCASSAWGSQETQYFGPGTRLLVL.

The CDR3 reads CASSQSPSGSTDTQYF. CDR3 DNA: TGCGCCAGCAGTCAATCCCCCAGCGGTAGCACAGATACGCAGTATTTT. V and J are TRBV23-1 and TRBJ2-3; tentatively, D is TRBD2 (5 bases). TRBV23-1 is given ORF status, its function remaining uncertain. CDR3 length equals 16 residues. V lost 0 bases and J lost 0, with 10 bases in between.

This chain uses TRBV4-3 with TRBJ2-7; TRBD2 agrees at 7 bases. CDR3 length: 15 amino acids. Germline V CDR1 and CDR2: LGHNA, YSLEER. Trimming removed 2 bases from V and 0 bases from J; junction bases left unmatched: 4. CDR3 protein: CASSQLAEASYEQYF. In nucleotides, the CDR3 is TGCGCCAGCAGCCAACTAGCGGAGGCCTCCTACGAGCAGTACTTC.

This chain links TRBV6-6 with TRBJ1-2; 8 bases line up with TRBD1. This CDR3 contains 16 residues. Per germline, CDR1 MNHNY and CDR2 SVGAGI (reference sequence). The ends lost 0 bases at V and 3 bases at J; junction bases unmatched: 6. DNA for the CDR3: TGTGCCAGCAGTTACTCGATCCAGGGGGCTCACTATGGCTACACCTTC. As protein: CASSYSIQGAHYGYTF.

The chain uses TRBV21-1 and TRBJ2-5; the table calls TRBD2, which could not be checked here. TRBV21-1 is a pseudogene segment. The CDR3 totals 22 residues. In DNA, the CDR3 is TGTGCCAGCAGCAGTCCGGGACTAGCGGGATCCCATTCTCATTTTTCCCCAGAGACCCAGTACTTC. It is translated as CASSSPGLAGSHSHFSPETQYF.

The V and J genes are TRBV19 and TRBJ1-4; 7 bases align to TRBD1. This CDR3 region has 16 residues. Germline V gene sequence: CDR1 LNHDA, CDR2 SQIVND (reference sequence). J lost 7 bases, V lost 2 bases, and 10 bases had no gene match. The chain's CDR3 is CASSINWGTDGEKLFF. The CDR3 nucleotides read TGTGCCAGTAGTATAAATTGGGGGACAGACGGTGAAAAACTGTTTTTT.

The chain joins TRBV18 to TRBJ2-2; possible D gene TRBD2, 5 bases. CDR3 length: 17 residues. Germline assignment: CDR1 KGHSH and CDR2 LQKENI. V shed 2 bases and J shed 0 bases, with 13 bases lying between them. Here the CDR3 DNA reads TGTGCCAGCTCACCAATCGGTAGAGGGACGAACACCGGGGAGCTGTTTTTT. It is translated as CASSPIGRGTNTGELFF.